This is a list of T cell receptor beta chains from one sample in a study of vaccination and CD4 T cells after COVID-19. TCRdb re-derived calls from the PCR reads in MiXCR, one entry per CDR3 protein. The sample has more than 8,500 distinct CDR3 sequences; around 60% are singletons. Their antigens remain unidentified. The sequenced sample consisted of CD4+ T cells from blood, cultured in vitro. The receptors shown here come from a human donor in good health. Each CDR3 is given with its conserved first and last residue. The D gene is left open where the match is weak. Expanded clones get a size class; other rows say once, few or many, or leave the size out.

d_gene | abundance | j_gene | v_gene | len | CDR3nt | CDR3aa
. | . | TRBJ1-5 | TRBV6-1 | 14 | TGTGCCAGCAGCAGGGGAACCCGCAATCAGCCCCAGCATTTT | CASSRGTRNQPQHF
TRBD1 | . | TRBJ1-2 | TRBV5-1 | 16 | TGCGCCAGCAGCGAAGAGACAGGGCGGACGACCTATGGCTACACCTTC | CASSEETGRTTYGYTF
. | . | TRBJ1-6 | TRBV7-2 | 15 | TGTGCCAGCAGCCCGCGGGTTTCTGAAAATTCACCCCTCCACTTT | CASSPRVSENSPLHF
. | . | TRBJ1-6 | TRBV4-1 | 14 | TGCGCCAGCAGCCTGGCAGGAGGAGATTCACCCCTCCACTTT | CASSLAGGDSPLHF
. | . | TRBJ1-2 | TRBV20-1 | 14 | TGCAGTGCTAGAGTTGCACAAACCCCTCAGGGCTACACCTTC | CSARVAQTPQGYTF
TRBD1 | . | TRBJ1-1 | TRBV20-1 | 12 | TGCAGTGCAGGGACAGGGGGCTTTGAAGCTTTCTTT | CSAGTGGFEAFF
. | . | TRBJ1-5 | TRBV20-1 | 14 | TGCAGTGCCGCTGGGGGGTTGAGCAATCAGCCCCAGCATTTT | CSAAGGLSNQPQHF
. | once | TRBJ2-3 | TRBV5-1 | 16 | TGCGCCAGCAGCTTGGCGGTGGCCACAGGTACAGATACGCAGTATTTT | CASSLAVATGTDTQYF
. | few | TRBJ1-1 | TRBV27 | 14 | TGTGCCAGCAGGTCAAGACTCCTGAACACTGAAGCTTTCTTT | CASRSRLLNTEAFF
. | . | TRBJ2-7 | TRBV7-2 | 14 | TGTGCCAGCAGCTTAGCGGGGGCGGACTACGAGCAGTACTTC | CASSLAGADYEQYF
. | . | TRBJ1-5 | TRBV19 | 13 | TGTGCCAGTAGTCTCCCGGCATATCAGCCCCAGCATTTT | CASSLPAYQPQHF
. | . | TRBJ1-5 | TRBV19 | 13 | TGTGCCAGTAGTATAAAGGCCGGTCGGCCCCAGCATTTT | CASSIKAGRPQHF
. | few | TRBJ2-2 | TRBV20-1 | 16 | TGCAGTGCTAGAGTTCCGGGACACTCGAACACCGGGGAGCTGTTTTTT | CSARVPGHSNTGELFF
TRBD1 | few | TRBJ1-1 | TRBV27 | 13 | TGTGCCAGCAGCTACAGGGGGCTTACTGAAGCTTTCTTT | CASSYRGLTEAFF
. | . | TRBJ2-3 | TRBV18 | 14 | TGTGCCAGCTCACCACCGGTGGCAACAGATACGCAGTATTTT | CASSPPVATDTQYF